This TCR beta chain was found in a study of T cells in localized non-small cell lung cancer. Produced via immunoSEQ multiplex PCR; TCRdb's table is partial and in-frame only. The sample gives 100,000 to 150,000 clones, 89% of which show up once; approximately 1.5% is in the top ten. There are 12 residues in the CDR3. V lost 2 bases and J lost 13, with 11 bases in between. CDR1 and CDR2 (germline): MNHEY, SVGAGI. This sample comprised peripheral blood, obtained before any cancer treatment. V usage is TRBV6-5 and J usage is TRBJ2-2, with D perhaps TRBD1 (5 bases). This sequence was found in an older female donor with stage I lung adenocarcinoma. The DNA of the CDR3 is TGTGCCAGCAGTTACGGGGCAGGGTGGCTGTTTTTT. Protein: CASSYGAGWLFF.